Below, one T cell receptor (beta chain) is given with its context. This sample was taken from a study of blood T cell repertoires in COVID-19. About the study: Whether acute or convalescent, the COVID-19 samples came from the United States, Italy and Spain.

This CDR3 has 18 amino acids. CDR1 KGHSH and CDR2 LQKENI come from the germline V gene. J lost 6 bases, V lost 5 bases, and 15 bases had no gene match. Original processing methods: Amplifying reference gene primers gave estimates of nucleated cell counts. Measured with immunoSEQ multiplex PCR; TCRdb has only the in-frame clones, and not every one. V and J calls and clone size are given by that table; D and trimming were obtained from the DNA. The table shows 70,000 to 95,000 clones, with about four fifths occurring only once. The clonotype comes from a human donor in a cohort sampled during active COVID-19. Sequencing input: peripheral blood. The chain couples TRBV18 to TRBJ2-1; TRBD2 matches 11 bases. In DNA, the CDR3 is TGTGCCAGCTCAGAACCGGGACTAGCGGTTTACGGGGGCAATGAGCAGTTCTTC. It yields the protein CASSEPGLAVYGGNEQFF. The full variable domain, in which reference TRBV18 and TRBJ2-1 provide the parts outside the CDR3, is NAGVMQNPRHLVRRRGQEARLRCSPMKGHSHVYWYRQLPEEGLKFMVYLQKENIIDESGMPKERFSAEFPKEGPSILRIQQVVRGDSAAYFCASSEPGLAVYGGNEQFFGPGTRLTVL.